A selection of T cell receptor beta chains follows, all from one sample in a study of T cells in localized non-small cell lung cancer. The protocol was immunoSEQ multiplex PCR, while the TCRdb copy is restricted to in-frame clones and leaves out a portion. The sample consists of 39,000 or so clones, roughly 83% of them appearing once. The starting material was PBMCs, obtained before any cancer treatment. The receptors come from a man aged 40-75 years with stage II lung adenocarcinoma. Both conserved end residues are part of each CDR3. Each record gives: CDR3 protein, CDR3 DNA, clone size, V gene, CDR3 length, D gene, J gene. The D gene is left open where the match is weak. Clone size is shown for a subset of rows, as once, few, many or a class of expanded clone.

CASSRDRVRSYEQYF | TGTGCCAGCAGCCGGGACAGGGTACGCTCCTACGAGCAGTACTTC | . | TRBV4-2 | 15 | TRBD1 | TRBJ2-7
CASSPVSPGETQYF | TGTGCCAGCAGCCCTGTCTCCCCGGGGGAGACCCAGTACTTC | . | TRBV6-6 | 14 | . | TRBJ2-5
CASTFPGPSREQYF | TGTGCCAGCACTTTCCCGGGACCCTCGAGGGAGCAGTACTTC | . | TRBV6-5 | 14 | . | TRBJ2-7
CAIRTGQGAYEQYF | TGTGCCATCAGGACGGGACAGGGGGCCTACGAGCAGTACTTC | . | TRBV10-3 | 14 | TRBD1 | TRBJ2-7
CASSSGGGIRNQPQHF | TGTGCCAGCAGCTCTGGAGGGGGAATACGCAATCAGCCCCAGCATTTT | . | TRBV7-8 | 16 | . | TRBJ1-5
CASIGGGETQYF | TGTGCCAGCATTGGGGGAGGAGAGACCCAGTACTTC | . | TRBV6-5 | 12 | . | TRBJ2-5
CASSNEQFF | TGTGCCAGCAGCAATGAGCAGTTCTTC | . | TRBV6-6 | 9 | . | TRBJ2-1
CASSQGADPTNEKLFF | TGTGCCAGCTCACAAGGGGCAGACCCAACTAATGAAAAACTGTTTTTT | . | TRBV18 | 16 | . | TRBJ1-4
CASSLGWSTEAFF | TGTGCCAGCAGCTTAGGGTGGAGCACTGAAGCTTTCTTT | few | TRBV7-2 | 13 | . | TRBJ1-1
CATTASGGPSSYEQYF | TGTGCCACCACGGCTAGCGGGGGACCAAGCTCCTACGAGCAGTACTTC | . | TRBV15 | 16 | TRBD2 | TRBJ2-7
CASSLGAPTDTQYF | TGTGCCAGCAGCTTAGGGGCTCCCACAGATACGCAGTATTTT | . | TRBV7-9 | 14 | . | TRBJ2-3
CASSFEGNTEAFF | TGTGCCAGCAGTTTCGAGGGAAACACTGAAGCTTTCTTT | . | TRBV28 | 13 | . | TRBJ1-1
CASSLKGQVTDTQYF | TGTGCCAGCAGCTTAAAAGGCCAAGTCACAGATACGCAGTATTTT | once | TRBV7-2 | 15 | . | TRBJ2-3
CASSVGQGEYETQYF | TGTGCCAGCAGCGTAGGTCAGGGGGAGTACGAGACCCAGTACTTC | . | TRBV9 | 15 | TRBD1 | TRBJ2-5
CASSSLGAADTQYF | TGTGCCAGCAGCTCCCTCGGGGCGGCAGATACGCAGTATTTT | . | TRBV7-6 | 14 | . | TRBJ2-3
CASSTRGAANEKLFF | TGTGCCAGCAGCACACGGGGGGCGGCTAATGAAAAACTGTTTTTT | once | TRBV13 | 15 | . | TRBJ1-4
CASSLTGLAGFTDTQYF | TGTGCCAGCAGCTTAACGGGACTAGCGGGCTTCACAGATACGCAGTATTTT | . | TRBV7-8 | 17 | TRBD2 | TRBJ2-3
CASSPRGQGSEQYF | TGTGCCAGCAGTCCGAGGGGACAGGGGAGCGAGCAGTACTTC | . | TRBV11-2 | 14 | TRBD1 | TRBJ2-7
CASSLAGFTTDTQYF | TGTGCCAGTAGTCTAGCGGGATTTACTACAGATACGCAGTATTTT | . | TRBV19 | 15 | TRBD2 | TRBJ2-3
CASSFGTVYEQYF | TGTGCCAGCAGCTTCGGGACAGTCTACGAGCAGTACTTC | . | TRBV7-8 | 13 | TRBD1 | TRBJ2-7
CASSHTPETQYF | TGTGCCAGCAGCCATACCCCGGAGACCCAGTACTTC | . | TRBV7-9 | 12 | . | TRBJ2-5
CASSFRENEKLFF | TGTGCCAGCAGTTTCCGGGAGAATGAAAAACTGTTTTTT | . | TRBV27 | 13 | . | TRBJ1-4
CASSLGPDPDTQYF | TGTGCCAGCAGTTTGGGCCCGGACCCAGATACGCAGTATTTT | . | TRBV27 | 14 | . | TRBJ2-3
CASSLGQGNEQYF | TGTGCCAGCAGCTTAGGACAGGGTAACGAGCAGTACTTC | few | TRBV7-3 | 13 | TRBD1 | TRBJ2-7
CASSSETSRVQETQYF | TGTGCCAGCAGCTCGGAAACTAGTCGGGTCCAAGAGACCCAGTACTTC | . | TRBV7-3 | 16 | . | TRBJ2-5
CASSLVGQGAVNEKLFF | TGTGCCAGCAGCTTAGTTGGACAGGGGGCGGTTAATGAAAAACTGTTTTTT | . | TRBV7-2 | 17 | TRBD1 | TRBJ1-4
CASSLFLAGSVGELFF | TGTGCCAGCAGCTTGTTTCTAGCGGGAAGTGTCGGGGAGCTGTTTTTT | . | TRBV5-8 | 16 | TRBD2 | TRBJ2-2
CASSLSGLESYEQYF | TGTGCCAGCAGTCTATCCGGACTAGAATCCTACGAGCAGTACTTC | . | TRBV5-5 | 15 | TRBD2 | TRBJ2-7
CAISEVAYEQYF | TGTGCCATCAGTGAGGTTGCCTACGAGCAGTACTTC | . | TRBV10-3 | 12 | . | TRBJ2-7
CASSSPGTAGNTIYF | TGTGCCAGCAGTTCCCCCGGGACAGCCGGAAACACCATATATTTT | . | TRBV28 | 15 | TRBD1 | TRBJ1-3
CASRGGAGDGYTF | TGTGCCAGCAGGGGGGGAGCAGGGGACGGCTACACCTTC | . | TRBV25-1 | 13 | . | TRBJ1-2
CASSDHPGSSPLHF | TGTGCCAGCAGCGACCACCCAGGGTCCTCACCCCTCCACTTT | once | TRBV7-2 | 14 | . | TRBJ1-6
CASRGQGNSPLHF | TGTGCCAGCAGGGGACAGGGAAATTCACCCCTCCACTTT | . | TRBV27 | 13 | TRBD1 | TRBJ1-6
CASSPQRTIWYEQFF | TGTGCCAGCAGCCCGCAGAGGACTATTTGGTATGAGCAGTTCTTC | . | TRBV7-8 | 15 | . | TRBJ2-1
CSVEGFDRGAYNEQFF | TGCAGCGTTGAAGGGTTCGACAGGGGGGCCTACAATGAGCAGTTCTTC | . | TRBV29-1 | 16 | TRBD1 | TRBJ2-1
CAWSVGPIETQYF | TGTGCCTGGAGTGTTGGTCCCATCGAGACCCAGTACTTC | . | TRBV30 | 13 | . | TRBJ2-5